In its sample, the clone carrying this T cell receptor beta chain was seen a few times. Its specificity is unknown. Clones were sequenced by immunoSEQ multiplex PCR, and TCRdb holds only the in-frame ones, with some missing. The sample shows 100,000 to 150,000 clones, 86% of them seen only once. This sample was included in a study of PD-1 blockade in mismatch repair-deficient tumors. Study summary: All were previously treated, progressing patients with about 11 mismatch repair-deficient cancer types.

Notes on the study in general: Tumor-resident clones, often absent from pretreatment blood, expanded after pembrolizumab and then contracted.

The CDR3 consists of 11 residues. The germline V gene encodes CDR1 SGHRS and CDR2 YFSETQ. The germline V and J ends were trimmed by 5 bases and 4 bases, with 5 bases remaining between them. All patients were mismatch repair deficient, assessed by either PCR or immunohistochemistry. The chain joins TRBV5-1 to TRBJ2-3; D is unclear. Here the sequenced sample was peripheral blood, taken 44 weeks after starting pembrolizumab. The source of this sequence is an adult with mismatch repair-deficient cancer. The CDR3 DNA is TGCGCCAGCAGGTTGTCAGATACGCAGTATTTT. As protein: CASRLSDTQYF.